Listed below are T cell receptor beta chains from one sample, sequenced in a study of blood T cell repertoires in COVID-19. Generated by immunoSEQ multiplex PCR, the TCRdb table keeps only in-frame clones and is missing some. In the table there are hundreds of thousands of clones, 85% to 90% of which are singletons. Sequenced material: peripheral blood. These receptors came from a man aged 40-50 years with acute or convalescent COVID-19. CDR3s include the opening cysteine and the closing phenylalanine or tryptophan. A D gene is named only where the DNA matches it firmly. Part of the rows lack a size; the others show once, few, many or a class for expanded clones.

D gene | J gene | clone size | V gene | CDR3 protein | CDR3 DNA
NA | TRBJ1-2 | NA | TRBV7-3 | CASSSMGRDGYTF | TGTGCCAGCAGCTCAATGGGGAGGGATGGCTACACCTTC
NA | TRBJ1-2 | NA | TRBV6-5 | CASSPGPSEGYGYTF | TGTGCCAGCAGCCCCGGGCCCTCGGAGGGATATGGCTACACCTTC
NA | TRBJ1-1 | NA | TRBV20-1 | CSVRRGEAFF | TGCAGTGTCCGAAGGGGGGAAGCTTTCTTT
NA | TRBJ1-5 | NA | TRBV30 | CAWTPETVSINQPQHF | TGTGCCTGGACTCCGGAGACAGTTTCAATCAATCAGCCCCAGCATTTT
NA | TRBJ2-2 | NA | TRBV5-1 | CASSFGQLNTGELFF | TGCGCCAGCAGCTTCGGACAGCTTAACACCGGGGAGCTGTTTTTT
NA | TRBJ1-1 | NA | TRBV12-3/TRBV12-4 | CASTPDRSEAFF | TGTGCCAGCACCCCTGACAGGTCTGAAGCTTTCTTT
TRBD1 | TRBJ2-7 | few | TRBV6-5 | CASSNGQDPNEQYF | TGTGCCAGCAGTAATGGACAGGATCCCAACGAGCAGTACTTC
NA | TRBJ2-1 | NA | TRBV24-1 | CATSEASLNEQFF | TGTGCCACCAGTGAGGCTAGTCTCAATGAGCAGTTCTTC
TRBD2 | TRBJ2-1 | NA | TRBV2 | CASSLTGTSLAYNEQFF | TGTGCCAGCAGTCTCACCGGGACTAGCCTCGCCTACAATGAGCAGTTCTTC
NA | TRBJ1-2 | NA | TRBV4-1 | CASSQDIGGNYGYTF | TGCGCCAGCAGCCAAGATATCGGCGGCAACTATGGCTACACCTTC
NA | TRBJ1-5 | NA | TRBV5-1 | CASSLSGNQPQHF | TGCGCCAGCAGCTTGTCAGGAAATCAGCCCCAGCATTTT
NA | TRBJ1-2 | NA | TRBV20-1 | CSARDVNGYTF | TGCAGTGCTAGAGATGTCAATGGCTACACCTTC
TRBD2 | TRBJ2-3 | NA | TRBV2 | CASSLVLAGVTDTQYF | TGTGCCAGCAGTCTCGTTCTAGCGGGGGTCACAGATACGCAGTATTTT
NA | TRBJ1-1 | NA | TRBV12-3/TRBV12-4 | CASGSGGIRAFF | TGTGCCAGCGGAAGTGGAGGGATTAGAGCTTTCTTT
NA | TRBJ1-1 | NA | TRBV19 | CASSIGLWNTEAFF | TGTGCCAGTAGTATTGGACTGTGGAACACTGAAGCTTTCTTT
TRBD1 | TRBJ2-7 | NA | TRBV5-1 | CASSSGQGAHEQYF | TGCGCCAGCAGCTCGGGACAGGGGGCCCACGAGCAGTACTTC
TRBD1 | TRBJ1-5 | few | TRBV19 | CASSVTGGGGNQPQHF | TGTGCCAGTAGTGTGACAGGGGGCGGGGGCAATCAGCCCCAGCATTTT
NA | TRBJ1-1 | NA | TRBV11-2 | CASSLFGQLSNTEAFF | TGTGCCAGCAGCTTATTTGGGCAGCTAAGCAACACTGAAGCTTTCTTT
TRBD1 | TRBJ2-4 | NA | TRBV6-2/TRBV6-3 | CASSNPTGGGNIQYF | TGTGCCAGCAGTAACCCGACAGGGGGCGGAAACATTCAGTACTTC
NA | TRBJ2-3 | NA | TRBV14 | CASSHGLKRTDTQYF | TGTGCCAGCAGCCATGGGCTAAAGCGCACAGATACGCAGTATTTT
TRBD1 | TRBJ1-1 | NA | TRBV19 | CASSISQGVGAFF | TGTGCCAGTAGTATTTCCCAGGGGGTTGGAGCTTTCTTT
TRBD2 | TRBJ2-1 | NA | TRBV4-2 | CASSQAGTSGVGPYNEQFF | TGTGCCAGCAGCCAAGCCGGGACTAGCGGGGTAGGCCCCTACAATGAGCAGTTCTTC
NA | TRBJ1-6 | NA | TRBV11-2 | CASSSGLLGPLHF | TGTGCCAGCAGCTCGGGACTCCTAGGGCCCCTCCACTTT
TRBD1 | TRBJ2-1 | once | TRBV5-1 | CASSWDRGQGEQFF | TGCGCCAGCAGCTGGGACAGGGGGCAGGGTGAGCAGTTCTTC
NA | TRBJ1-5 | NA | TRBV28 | CASSLGPGNQPQHF | TGTGCCAGCAGTTTAGGTCCCGGGAATCAGCCCCAGCATTTT
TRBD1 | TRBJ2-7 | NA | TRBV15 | CATSRGGTVSYEQYF | TGTGCCACCAGCAGAGGAGGGACAGTCTCCTACGAGCAGTACTTC
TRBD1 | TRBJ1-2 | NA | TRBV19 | CASSIGTGAYGYTF | TGTGCCAGTAGTATCGGGACAGGGGCCTATGGCTACACCTTC
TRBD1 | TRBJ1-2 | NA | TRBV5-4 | CASSSPAGGYGYTF | TGTGCCAGCAGCTCACCCGCAGGGGGCTATGGCTACACCTTC
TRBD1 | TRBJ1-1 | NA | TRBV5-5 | CASSLTGGTTEAFF | TGTGCCAGCAGCTTGACAGGGGGGACCACTGAAGCTTTCTTT
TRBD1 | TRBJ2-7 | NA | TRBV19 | CASSSRGRNYGQYF | TGTGCCAGTAGTAGCAGGGGGCGAAACTACGGGCAGTACTTC
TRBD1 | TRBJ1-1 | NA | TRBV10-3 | CAISEPRGGSSRNTEAFF | TGTGCCATCAGTGAGCCCCGAGGGGGCTCATCCAGGAACACTGAAGCTTTCTTT
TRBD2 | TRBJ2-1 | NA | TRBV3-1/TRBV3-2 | CASSRGLAGAGGNEQFF | TGTGCCAGCAGCCGGGGACTAGCGGGGGCCGGGGGGAATGAGCAGTTCTTC
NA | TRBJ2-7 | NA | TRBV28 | CASRAGTTSSYEQYF | TGTGCCAGCAGAGCCGGGACAACCTCCTCCTACGAGCAGTACTTC
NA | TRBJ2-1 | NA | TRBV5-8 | CASTFAVGGLLYNEQFF | TGTGCCAGCACCTTTGCGGTGGGAGGACTGCTGTACAATGAGCAGTTCTTC
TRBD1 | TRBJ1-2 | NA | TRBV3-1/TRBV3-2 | CASSQGGQGGYGYTF | TGTGCCAGCAGCCAAGGGGGACAGGGAGGGTATGGCTACACCTTC
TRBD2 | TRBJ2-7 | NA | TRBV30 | CAWRRRLAGLEPEQYF | TGTGCCTGGAGAAGGAGACTAGCGGGGCTGGAGCCCGAGCAGTACTTC
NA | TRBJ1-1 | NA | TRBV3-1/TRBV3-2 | CASADNTEAFF | TGTGCCAGCGCGGATAACACTGAAGCTTTCTTT
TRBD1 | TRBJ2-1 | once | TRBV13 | CASSWGQSYNEQFF | TGTGCCAGCAGCTGGGGACAGAGTTACAATGAGCAGTTCTTC
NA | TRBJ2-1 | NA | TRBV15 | CATSTRPNEGRSEFF | TGTGCCACCAGCACCCGTCCTAACGAGGGAAGGAGTGAATTCTTC
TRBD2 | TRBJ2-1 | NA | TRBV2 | CASNFSPSGGLNEQFF | TGTGCCAGCAATTTTTCCCCTAGCGGGGGGTTAAATGAGCAGTTCTTC